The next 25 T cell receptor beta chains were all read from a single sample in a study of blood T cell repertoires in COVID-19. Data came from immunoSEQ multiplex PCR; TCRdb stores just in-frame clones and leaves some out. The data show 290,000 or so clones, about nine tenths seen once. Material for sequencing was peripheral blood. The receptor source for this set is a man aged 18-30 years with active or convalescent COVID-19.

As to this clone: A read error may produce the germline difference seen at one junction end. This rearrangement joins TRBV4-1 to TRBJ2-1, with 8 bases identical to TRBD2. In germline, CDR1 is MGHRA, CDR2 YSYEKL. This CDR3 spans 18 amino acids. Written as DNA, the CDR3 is TGCGCCAGCAGTCAAGGGGTTCTTGGAGCGGGAGACTACAATGAGCAGTTCTTC. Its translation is CASSQGVLGAGDYNEQFF.

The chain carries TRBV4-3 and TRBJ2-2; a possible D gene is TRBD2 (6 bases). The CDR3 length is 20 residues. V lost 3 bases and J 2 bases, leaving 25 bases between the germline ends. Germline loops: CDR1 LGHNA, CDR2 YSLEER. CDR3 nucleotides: TGCGCCAGCAGCCAGGTGGTGACTAGTCGGATTCCTCTAAACACCGGGGAGCTGTTTTTT. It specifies CASSQVVTSRIPLNTGELFF.

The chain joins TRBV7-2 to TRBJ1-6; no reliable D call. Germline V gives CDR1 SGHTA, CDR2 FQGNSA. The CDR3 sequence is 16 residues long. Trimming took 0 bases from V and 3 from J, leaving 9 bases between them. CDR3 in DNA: TGTGCCAGCAGCTTAGCCGGCCGAGGCTATAATTCACCCCTCCACTTT. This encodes CASSLAGRGYNSPLHF.

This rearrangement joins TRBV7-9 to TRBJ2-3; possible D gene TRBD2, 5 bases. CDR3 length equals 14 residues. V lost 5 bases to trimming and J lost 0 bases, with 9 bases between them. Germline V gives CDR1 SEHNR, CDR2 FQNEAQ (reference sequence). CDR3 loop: CASSASGSTDTQYF. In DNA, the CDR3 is TGTGCCAGCAGCGCGAGCGGAAGCACAGATACGCAGTATTTT.

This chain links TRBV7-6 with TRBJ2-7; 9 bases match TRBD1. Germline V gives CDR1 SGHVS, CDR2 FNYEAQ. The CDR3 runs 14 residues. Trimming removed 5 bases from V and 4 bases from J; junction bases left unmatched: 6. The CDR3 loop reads CASSPGTGFYEQYF. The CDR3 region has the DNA TGTGCCAGCAGCCCCGGGACAGGGTTTTACGAGCAGTACTTC.

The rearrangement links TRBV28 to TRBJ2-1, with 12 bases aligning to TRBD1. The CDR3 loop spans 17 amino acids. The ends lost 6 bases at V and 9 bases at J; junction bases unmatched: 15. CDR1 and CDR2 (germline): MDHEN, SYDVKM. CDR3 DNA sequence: TGTGCCAGCAGGCCCGCCCAGTGGGGACAGGGGGCGGGTGAGCAGTTCTTC. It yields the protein CASRPAQWGQGAGEQFF.

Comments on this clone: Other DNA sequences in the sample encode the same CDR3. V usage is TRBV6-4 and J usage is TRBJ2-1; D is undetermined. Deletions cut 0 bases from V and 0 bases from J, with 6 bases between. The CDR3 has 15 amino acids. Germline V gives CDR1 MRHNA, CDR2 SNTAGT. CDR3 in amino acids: CASSDSGSSYNEQFF. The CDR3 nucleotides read TGTGCCAGCAGTGACTCTGGTAGCTCCTACAATGAGCAGTTCTTC.

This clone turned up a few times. CDR3 amino acids: CASSIMSSGSNEQFF. In DNA form, the CDR3 reads TGTGCCAGTAGTATAATGTCTAGCGGGAGCAATGAGCAGTTCTTC. V is TRBV19 and J is TRBJ2-1, with 10 bases fitting TRBD2. V shed 2 bases and J 6 bases; nucleotides not matched to a gene: 4. CDR3 size: 15 residues. The germline V gene has CDR1 LNHDA and CDR2 SQIVND (reference sequence).

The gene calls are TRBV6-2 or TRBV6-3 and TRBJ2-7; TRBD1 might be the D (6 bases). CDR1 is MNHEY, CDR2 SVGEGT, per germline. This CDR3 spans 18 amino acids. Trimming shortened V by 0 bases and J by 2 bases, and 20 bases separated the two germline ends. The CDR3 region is CASSYSPVPGTSAYEQYF. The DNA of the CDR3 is TGTGCCAGCAGTTACTCGCCTGTCCCCGGGACATCCGCCTACGAGCAGTACTTC.

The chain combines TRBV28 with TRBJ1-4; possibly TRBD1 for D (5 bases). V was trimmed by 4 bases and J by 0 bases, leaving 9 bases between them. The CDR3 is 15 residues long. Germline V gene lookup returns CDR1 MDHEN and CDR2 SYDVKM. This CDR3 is CASSYGGATNEKLFF. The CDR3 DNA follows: TGTGCCAGCAGTTACGGGGGAGCAACTAATGAAAAACTGTTTTTT.

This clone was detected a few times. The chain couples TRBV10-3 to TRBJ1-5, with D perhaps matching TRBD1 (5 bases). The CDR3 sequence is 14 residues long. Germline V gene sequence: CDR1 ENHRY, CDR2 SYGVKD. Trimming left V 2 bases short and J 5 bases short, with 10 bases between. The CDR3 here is CAISEGRADQPQHF. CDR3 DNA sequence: TGTGCCATCAGTGAGGGCAGGGCTGATCAGCCCCAGCATTTT.

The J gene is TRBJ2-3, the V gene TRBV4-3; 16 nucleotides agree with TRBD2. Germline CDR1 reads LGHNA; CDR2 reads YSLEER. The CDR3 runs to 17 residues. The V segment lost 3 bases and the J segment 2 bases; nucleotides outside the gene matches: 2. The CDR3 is CASSQGLAGGLTDTQYF. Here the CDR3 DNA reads TGCGCCAGCAGCCAGGGACTAGCGGGGGGGCTCACAGATACGCAGTATTTT.

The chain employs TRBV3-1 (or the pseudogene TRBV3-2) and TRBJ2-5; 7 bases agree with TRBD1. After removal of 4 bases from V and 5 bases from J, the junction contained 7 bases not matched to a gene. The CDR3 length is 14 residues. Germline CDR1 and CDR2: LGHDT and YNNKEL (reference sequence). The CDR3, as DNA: TGTGCCAGCAGCCCTAGACAGGGTGGGGAGACCCAGTACTTC. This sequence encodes CASSPRQGGETQYF.

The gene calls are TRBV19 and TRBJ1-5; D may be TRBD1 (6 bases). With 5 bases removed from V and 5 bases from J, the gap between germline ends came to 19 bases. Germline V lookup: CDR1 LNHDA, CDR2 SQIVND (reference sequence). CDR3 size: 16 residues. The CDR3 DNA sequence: TGTGCCAGTAGTGTCCGGGACACCAGTGCCTATCAGCCCCAGCATTTT. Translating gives CASSVRDTSAYQPQHF. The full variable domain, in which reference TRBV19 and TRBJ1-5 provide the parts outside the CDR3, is DGGITQSPKYLFRKEGQNVTLSCEQNLNHDAMYWYRQDPGQGLRLIYYSQIVNDFQKGDIAEGYSVSREKKESFPLTVTSAQKNPTAFYLCASSVRDTSAYQPQHFGDGTRLSIL.

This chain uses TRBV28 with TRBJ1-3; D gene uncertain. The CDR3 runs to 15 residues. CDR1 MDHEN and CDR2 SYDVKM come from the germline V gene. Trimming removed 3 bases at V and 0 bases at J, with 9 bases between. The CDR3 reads CASSLRESSGNTIYF. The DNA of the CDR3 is TGTGCCAGCAGTTTGCGGGAAAGCTCTGGAAACACCATATATTTT.

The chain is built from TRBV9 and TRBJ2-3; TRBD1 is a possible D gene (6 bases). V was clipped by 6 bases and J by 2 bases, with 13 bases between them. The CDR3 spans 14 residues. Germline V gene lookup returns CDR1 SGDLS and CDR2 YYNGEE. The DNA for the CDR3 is TGTGCCAGCACTGTGACAGGAGACACAGATACGCAGTATTTT. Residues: CASTVTGDTDTQYF. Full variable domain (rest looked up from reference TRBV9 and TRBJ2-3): DSGVTQTPKHLITATGQRVTLRCSPRSGDLSVYWYQQSLDQGLQFLIQYYNGEERAKGNILERFSAQQFPDLHSELNLSSLELGDSALYFCASTVTGDTDTQYFGPGTRLTVL.

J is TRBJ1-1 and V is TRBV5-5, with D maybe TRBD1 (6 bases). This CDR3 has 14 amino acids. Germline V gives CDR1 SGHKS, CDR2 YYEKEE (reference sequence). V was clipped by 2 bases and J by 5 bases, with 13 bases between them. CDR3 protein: CASSLDSRGTEAFF. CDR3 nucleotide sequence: TGTGCCAGCAGCTTAGACAGTAGGGGGACTGAAGCTTTCTTT.

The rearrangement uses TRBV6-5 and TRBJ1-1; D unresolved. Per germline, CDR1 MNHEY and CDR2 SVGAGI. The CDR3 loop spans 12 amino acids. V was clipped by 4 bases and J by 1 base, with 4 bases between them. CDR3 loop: CASSFGNTEAFF. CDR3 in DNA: TGTGCCAGCAGTTTCGGGAACACTGAAGCTTTCTTT.

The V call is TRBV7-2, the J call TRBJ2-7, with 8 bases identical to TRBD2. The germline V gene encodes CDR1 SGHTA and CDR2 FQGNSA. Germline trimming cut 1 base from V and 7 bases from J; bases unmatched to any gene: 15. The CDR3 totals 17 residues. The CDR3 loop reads CASSLVLMASGFQEQYF. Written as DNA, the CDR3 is TGTGCCAGCAGCTTAGTTCTTATGGCTAGCGGGTTTCAGGAGCAGTACTTC.

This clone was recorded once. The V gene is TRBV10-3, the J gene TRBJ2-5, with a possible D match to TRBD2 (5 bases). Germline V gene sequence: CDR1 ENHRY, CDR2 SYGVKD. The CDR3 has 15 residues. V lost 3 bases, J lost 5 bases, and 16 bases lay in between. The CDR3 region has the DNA TGTGCCATCAGTGACGGAGGTCTGGGTGGCGAGACCCAGTACTTC. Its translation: CAISDGGLGGETQYF.

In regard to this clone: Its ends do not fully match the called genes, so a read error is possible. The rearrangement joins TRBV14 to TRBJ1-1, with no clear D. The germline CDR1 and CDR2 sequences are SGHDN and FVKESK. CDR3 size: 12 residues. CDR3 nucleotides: TGTGCCAGCAGCCAAGATCGTTTAAAACAGAGCTTT. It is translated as CASSQDRLKQSF.

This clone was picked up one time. The CDR3 sequence: CASSYLTGDRSPLHF. CDR3 coding DNA: TGTGCCAGCAGTTACCTGACAGGGGACAGATCACCCCTCCACTTT. V and J are TRBV6-5 and TRBJ1-6, with 8 bases fitting TRBD1. The CDR3 runs to 15 residues. The germline CDR1 and CDR2 sequences are MNHEY and SVGAGI. V lost 2 bases and J lost 10; bases outside the gene matches: 7.

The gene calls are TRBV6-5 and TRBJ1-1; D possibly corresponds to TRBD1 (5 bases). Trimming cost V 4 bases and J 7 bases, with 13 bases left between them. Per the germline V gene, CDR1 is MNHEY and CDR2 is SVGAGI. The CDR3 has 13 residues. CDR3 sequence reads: CASSSRQYSEAFF. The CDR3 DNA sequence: TGTGCCAGCAGTTCGCGACAGTACAGTGAAGCTTTCTTT.

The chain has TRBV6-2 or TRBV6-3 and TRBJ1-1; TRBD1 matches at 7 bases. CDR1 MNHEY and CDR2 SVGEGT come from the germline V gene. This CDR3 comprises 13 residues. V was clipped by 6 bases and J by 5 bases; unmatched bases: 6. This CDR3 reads CASSWTGGTEAFF. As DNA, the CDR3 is TGTGCCAGCAGCTGGACAGGCGGAACTGAAGCTTTCTTT.

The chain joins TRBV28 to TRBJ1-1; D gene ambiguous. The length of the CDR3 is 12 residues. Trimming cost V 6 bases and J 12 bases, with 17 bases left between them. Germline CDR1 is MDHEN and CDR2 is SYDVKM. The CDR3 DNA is TGTGCCAGCAGCTACAAGGTGAGGGAGACTTTCTTT. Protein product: CASSYKVRETFF.